This TCR beta chain emerged from a study of T cell changes during pregnancy in multiple sclerosis. The CDR3 has 11 residues. The ends lost 6 bases at V and 4 bases at J; junction bases unmatched: 0. CDR1 is MNHNY, CDR2 SVGAGI, per germline (reference sequence). The protocol was immunoSEQ multiplex PCR, while the TCRdb copy is restricted to in-frame clones and leaves out a portion. The sample lists about 54,000 clones, approximately 90% occurring once. The input for sequencing was CD4+ T cells from peripheral blood mononuclear cells, taken in the first trimester of pregnancy. This receptor was identified in a female donor with multiple sclerosis, enrolled in a pregnancy study. The chain employs TRBV6-6 and TRBJ2-7; 7 bases align to TRBD1. CDR3 region: CASSRGYEQYF. The CDR3 region has the DNA TGTGCCAGCAGCAGGGGGTACGAGCAGTACTTC.